This T cell receptor beta chain was sequenced during a study of blood T cell repertoires in COVID-19. Study summary: T cells, B-cell-depleted T cells, or PBMCs provided the cDNA or gDNA that served as material.

Measured with immunoSEQ multiplex PCR; TCRdb has only the in-frame clones, and not every one. Of roughly 120,000 clones in the sample, around 80% are singletons; the top ten hold 7% to 9.5%. This clone was detected once. Trimming left V 6 bases short and J 7 bases short, with 18 bases between. From germline, CDR1 is MNHEY and CDR2 SVGAGI. The CDR3 is 14 amino acids. V is TRBV6-5 and J is TRBJ2-5; D possibly corresponds to TRBD2 (5 bases). The sample consisted of peripheral blood. The sequence came from a man between 65 and 85 years old with active or convalescent COVID-19. This CDR3 is CASSSGPTRGTQYF. CDR3 DNA sequence: TGTGCCAGCAGCAGTGGGCCCACTCGGGGGACCCAGTACTTC.